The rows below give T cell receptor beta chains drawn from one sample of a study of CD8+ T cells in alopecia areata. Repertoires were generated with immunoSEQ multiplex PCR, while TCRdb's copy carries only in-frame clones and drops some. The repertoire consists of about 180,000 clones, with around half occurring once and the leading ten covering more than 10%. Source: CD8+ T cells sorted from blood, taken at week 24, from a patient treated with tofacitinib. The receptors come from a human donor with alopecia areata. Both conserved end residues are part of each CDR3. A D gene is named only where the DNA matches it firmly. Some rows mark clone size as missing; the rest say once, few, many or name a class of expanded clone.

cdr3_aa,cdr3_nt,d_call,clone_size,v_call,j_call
CASSLSRGNEQFF,TGTGCCAGCAGCTTGTCACGAGGCAATGAGCAGTTCTTC,.,.,TRBV5-6,TRBJ2-1
CASGSGPSEQPQHF,TGTGCCAGCGGGAGCGGGCCTTCAGAACAGCCCCAGCATTTT,.,.,TRBV6-5,TRBJ1-5
CASSQGSSPLHF,TGTGCCAGCAGTCAGGGGAGTTCACCCCTCCACTTT,.,.,TRBV6-1,TRBJ1-6
CASSFQNSANTGELFF,TGCGCCAGCAGCTTTCAAAACAGTGCGAACACCGGGGAGCTGTTTTTT,.,few,TRBV5-1,TRBJ2-2
CASSLGTENEQYF,TGTGCCAGCAGTCTCGGGACAGAAAACGAGCAGTACTTC,TRBD1,.,TRBV27,TRBJ2-7
CASSQIAGGSDTQYF,TGTGCCAGCAGCCAGATAGCGGGGGGTTCAGATACGCAGTATTTT,TRBD2,.,TRBV7-3,TRBJ2-3
CASSFQRPDTQYF,TGCGCCAGCAGCTTTCAAAGGCCTGATACGCAGTATTTT,.,.,TRBV5-1,TRBJ2-3
CASSGGGRDYGYTF,TGTGCCAGCAGCGGGGGAGGCAGGGACTATGGCTACACCTTC,.,.,TRBV7-9,TRBJ1-2
CAISGSQGITDTQYF,TGTGCCATCAGTGGAAGTCAGGGCATAACAGATACGCAGTATTTT,.,.,TRBV10-3,TRBJ2-3
CAWSVSTDTEAFF,TGTGCCTGGAGTGTAAGTACGGACACTGAAGCTTTCTTT,.,.,TRBV30,TRBJ1-1
CAWSGGGEFTF,TGTGCCTGGAGTGGTGGAGGGGAGTTCACCTTC,.,.,TRBV30,TRBJ1-2
CASSRGQSTYEQYF,TGTGCCAGCAGCCGGGGACAGTCTACCTACGAGCAGTACTTC,TRBD1,.,TRBV5-6,TRBJ2-7
CAWSVFGEEEGNYGYTF,TGTGCCTGGAGTGTTTTCGGTGAGGAGGAGGGTAACTATGGCTACACCTTC,.,.,TRBV30,TRBJ1-2
CASSLAVTGESGEAFF,TGCGCCAGCAGCTTGGCCGTGACAGGTGAATCGGGTGAAGCTTTCTTT,.,.,TRBV5-1,TRBJ1-1
CASSERMNEKLFF,TGTGCCAGCAGTGAAAGAATGAATGAAAAACTGTTTTTT,.,.,TRBV25-1,TRBJ1-4
CASSLSQNYEQYF,TGTGCCAGCAGTTTATCTCAGAACTACGAGCAGTACTTC,.,.,TRBV27,TRBJ2-7
CASSYSAETTTEAFF,TGTGCCAGCAGTTACTCGGCAGAAACTACCACTGAAGCTTTCTTT,.,.,TRBV6-5,TRBJ1-1
CASRGLLAGEDNEQFF,TGTGCCAGCAGGGGACTTCTAGCGGGGGAGGACAATGAGCAGTTCTTC,TRBD2,.,TRBV2,TRBJ2-1
CAWTAFEGYGYTF,TGTGCCTGGACGGCGTTCGAGGGATATGGCTACACCTTC,.,.,TRBV30,TRBJ1-2
CASSLYGAEQYF,TGCGCCAGCAGCTTATACGGGGCCGAGCAGTACTTC,.,.,TRBV5-1,TRBJ2-7
CSVDGSGAFF,TGCAGCGTTGATGGCTCGGGAGCTTTCTTT,.,.,TRBV29-1,TRBJ1-1
CSARDPKGYTF,TGCAGTGCTAGAGATCCGAAGGGCTACACCTTC,.,.,TRBV20-1,TRBJ1-2
CAWRVGAGGEGYTF,TGTGCCTGGAGGGTAGGGGCAGGGGGGGAGGGCTACACCTTC,TRBD1,.,TRBV30,TRBJ1-2
CASSLGGADRSDYGYTF,TGTGCCAGCAGCTTGGGGGGAGCGGACAGGAGTGACTATGGCTACACCTTC,TRBD1,.,TRBV5-6,TRBJ1-2
CASSETNTEAFF,TGCGCCAGCTCTGAAACGAACACTGAAGCTTTCTTT,.,.,TRBV5-1,TRBJ1-1
CASSLQAVGGETQYF,TGTGCCAGCAGTTTACAGGCGGTCGGTGGAGAGACCCAGTACTTC,.,.,TRBV6-5,TRBJ2-5
CASSSGTSAPEQYF,TGTGCCAGCAGCTCCGGGACTAGCGCTCCCGAGCAGTACTTC,TRBD2,.,TRBV5-6,TRBJ2-7
CAWSVLFGAPREETQYF,TGTGCCTGGAGTGTACTTTTTGGGGCTCCACGTGAAGAGACCCAGTACTTC,.,.,TRBV30,TRBJ2-5
CASSLGTPGTGELFF,TGTGCCAGCAGCTTAGGGACCCCGGGCACCGGGGAGCTGTTTTTT,.,.,TRBV7-2,TRBJ2-2
CASGLGQFGYTF,TGTGCTAGTGGTTTGGGACAGTTTGGCTACACCTTC,.,.,TRBV12-5,TRBJ1-2
CASSLLQGGWHGYTF,TGTGCCAGCAGCTTACTACAGGGAGGGTGGCATGGCTACACCTTC,.,.,TRBV7-2,TRBJ1-2
CAWSVLGAKAFF,TGTGCCTGGAGTGTACTGGGGGCTAAAGCTTTCTTT,.,once,TRBV30,TRBJ1-1
CAIRGQYEQYF,TGTGCCATCAGGGGCCAGTACGAGCAGTACTTC,.,.,TRBV10-3,TRBJ2-7
CASSDSTGAGYTF,TGTGCCAGCAGTGACTCGACTGGAGCTGGCTACACCTTC,.,few,TRBV6-4,TRBJ1-2
CASRPKELVIYEQYF,TGTGCCAGCAGGCCCAAGGAATTAGTTATCTACGAGCAGTACTTC,.,.,TRBV6-4,TRBJ2-7
CASAPQGPGTEAFF,TGTGCCAGCGCTCCCCAGGGACCGGGCACTGAAGCTTTCTTT,.,.,TRBV13,TRBJ1-1
CAYETGYGYTF,TGTGCCTACGAAACAGGGTATGGCTACACCTTC,.,.,TRBV30,TRBJ1-2
CASSLGGDQPQHF,TGTGCCAGCAGCCTGGGTGGGGATCAGCCCCAGCATTTT,.,few,TRBV7-8,TRBJ1-5
CASSQGRRSEQYF,TGTGCCAGCAGCCAAGGTCGGAGAAGCGAGCAGTACTTC,.,.,TRBV14,TRBJ2-7